The entry below gives a single T cell receptor beta chain sequence along with its context. No antigen is known for it. Method: immunoSEQ multiplex PCR; TCRdb's copy keeps in-frame clones and lacks some. The sample has under 200,000 clones, almost 95% seen once. The record originates from a study of T cell responses to AZD1222 COVID-19 vaccine. Across the whole study: Second doses that came at about 4 or about 12 weeks were put together. General study findings and limits: The donor group comprised mostly white British people and more females; the analysis possibly underestimated clonal diversity. After two AZD1222 doses, spike-specific TCR breadth and depth rose versus day 0. Nearly half of the spike-specific TCRs reportedly recognize variant regions that carry no mutations.

Germline lookup yields CDR1 MNHEY and CDR2 SVGEGT. There are 17 residues in the CDR3. V lost 3 bases and J lost 2, with 20 bases in between. This TCR was recovered from an adult in good health. This sequence joins TRBV6-2 or TRBV6-3 and TRBJ2-7, with D perhaps given as TRBD1 or TRBD2 (5 bases each). The sequenced sample was peripheral blood, obtained on day 0 of AZD1222 vaccination. The CDR3 coding sequence is TGTGCCAGCAGTTATTCCCACACCGGGACGGACCCCTACGAGCAGTACTTC. Protein: CASSYSHTGTDPYEQYF.